One and the same sample provided the 10 T cell receptor beta chains below, sequenced in a study of identical twins' blood T cells (dated by TCRdb to the early 2010s). The library was generated by 5' RACE. The reads were generated on an Illumina Genome Analyzer IIx. Using fastp trimming at Q25 and MiXCR clonotype assembly, TCRdb reanalyzed the public sequencing data and kept in-frame beta chains. Under each unique CDR3 protein, matching rows form one entry showing the most common genes and DNA. This sample is represented by a few hundred thousand distinct CDR3 sequences; roughly 30% of them were singletons. In total, the top ten clones hold 6% to 7% of the sample. Specimen: PBMCs. Receptors were obtained from a woman between 18 and 50 years old in good health.

This clonotype has a count of ten or more. The chain has TRBV12-3 or TRBV12-4 and TRBJ1-5; D not certain. The CDR3 length is 18 residues. Trimming removed 3 bases from V and 0 bases from J, with 18 bases in between. The DNA for the CDR3 is TGTGCCAGCAGTTTGGACCCATTCTTTCAAGATAGCAATCAGCCCCAGCATTTT. Amino acid sequence: CASSLDPFFQDSNQPQHF.

This clonotype has only one observation. The chain carries TRBV20-1 and TRBJ1-5; weak D call: TRBD1 (5 bases). This CDR3 has 15 amino acids. Germline loops: CDR1 DFQATT, CDR2 SNEGSKA (reference sequence). V lost 3 bases to trimming and J lost 6 bases, with 18 bases between them. The DNA for the CDR3 is TGCAGTGCTAGGGACTCGCCAGGGAATGGTCAGCCCCAGCATTTT. Translation gives CSARDSPGNGQPQHF.

This clonotype was picked up many times. This chain joins TRBV28 and TRBJ1-4, with a weak D call TRBD1 (6 bases). Trimming left V 5 bases short and J 3 bases short, with 13 bases between. Germline V gives CDR1 MDHEN, CDR2 SYDVKM. This CDR3 spans 15 amino acids. Here the CDR3 reads CASSPRRGANEKLFF. The CDR3 nucleotides are TGTGCCAGCAGTCCCCGGAGGGGGGCTAATGAAAAACTGTTTTTT.

J is TRBJ1-6 and V is TRBV27; D unclear. The CDR3 runs to 13 residues. The germline V and J ends were trimmed by 2 bases and 6 bases, with 5 bases remaining between them. The germline V gene has CDR1 MNHEY and CDR2 SMNVEV (reference sequence). DNA of the CDR3: TGTGCCAGCAGTTTAGGGATTAATTCACCCCTCCACTTT. Translating it yields CASSLGINSPLHF.

The chain employs TRBV29-1 and TRBJ1-2; D uncertain. The V end lost 1 base, the J end lost 10 bases, and 13 bases lay between the germline ends. The germline V gene encodes CDR1 SQVTM and CDR2 ANQGSEA. There are 12 residues in the CDR3. CDR3 nucleotide sequence: TGCAGCGTTGAAGTAGGACTGAGTTACTACACCTTC. The encoded protein is CSVEVGLSYYTF.

The V and J genes are TRBV6-1 and TRBJ1-3; the D is unclear. Looked up from germline, CDR1 is MNHNS and CDR2 is SASEGT. Trimming cost V 3 bases and J 2 bases, with 11 bases left between them. CDR3 size: 15 residues. The CDR3, as DNA: TGTGCCAGCAGTGAGCGAGGCTCCACTGGAAACACCATATATTTT. This translates into CASSERGSTGNTIYF.

V is TRBV11-3 and J is TRBJ2-1; D perhaps matches TRBD2 (6 bases). CDR1 and CDR2 from the germline V gene are SGHNT and YENEEA. This CDR3 contains 13 residues. The ends were cut back, 5 bases at V and 6 bases at J, with 11 bases in the middle. CDR3 amino acids: CASSQGLLNEQFF. DNA for the CDR3: TGTGCCAGCAGCCAGGGACTGCTCAATGAGCAGTTCTTC.

J is TRBJ1-1 and V is TRBV13; 7 bases are a match to TRBD1. CDR1 PRHDT and CDR2 FYEKMQ come from the germline V gene (reference sequence). The junction had 13 bases not matched to a gene; V was cut back by 7 bases and J by 5 bases. CDR3 length: 15 amino acids. This chain's CDR3 is CASNPPDRYGTEAFF. For the CDR3, the DNA is TGTGCCAGCAACCCTCCGGACAGGTACGGGACTGAAGCTTTCTTT.

The chain links TRBV28 to TRBJ2-3; 12 positions agree with TRBD1. Per germline, CDR1 MDHEN and CDR2 SYDVKM. The V gene end was trimmed by 5 bases and the J gene end by 4 bases; junction bases not matched to a gene: 1. The CDR3 has 14 amino acids. The DNA of the CDR3 is TGTGCCAGCAGTGGGGACAGGGGGCCAGATACGCAGTATTTT. Protein sequence: CASSGDRGPDTQYF.

The chain uses TRBV7-6 and TRBJ1-4; no clear D. Looked up from germline, CDR1 is SGHVS and CDR2 is FNYEAQ. V was clipped by 2 bases and J by 3 bases, with 7 bases between them. This CDR3 has 14 amino acids. Here the CDR3 DNA reads TGTGCCAGCAGCTTATGGGGTGCTAATGAAAAACTGTTTTTT. Protein: CASSLWGANEKLFF.